What follows are 18 T cell receptor beta chains derived from one specimen sequenced in a study of blood T cell repertoires in COVID-19. Using immunoSEQ multiplex PCR, the repertoire was profiled, and TCRdb retains in-frame clones only, with some absent. The sample holds 200,000 to 300,000 clones; around 87% are singletons and the top ten take 2% to 3%. The sample consisted of peripheral blood. Receptor source: a woman aged 45-60 years with acute or convalescent COVID-19.

The V gene is TRBV27, the J gene TRBJ2-5; no definite D call. Germline V gene lookup returns CDR1 MNHEY and CDR2 SMNVEV (reference sequence). This CDR3 spans 14 amino acids. Trimming stripped 0 bases from V and 4 bases from J, with 9 bases between. Here the CDR3 reads CASSLSWALETQYF. The CDR3 DNA reads TGTGCCAGCAGTTTATCGTGGGCCTTAGAGACCCAGTACTTC.

J is TRBJ2-3 and V is TRBV30, with TRBD1 matching 8 bases. Germline-derived CDR1 and CDR2 are GTSNPN and SVGIG (reference sequence). The CDR3 consists of 14 residues. The J segment lost 3 bases and the V segment lost 3 bases, leaving 5 bases of the junction unmatched. CDR3 coding DNA: TGTGCCTGGAGGGACAGGGTACTGACAGATACGCAGTATTTT. Protein: CAWRDRVLTDTQYF.

This clone was seen repeatedly, ten times or more. This chain uses TRBV11-2 with TRBJ2-2; the match to TRBD2 covers 8 bases. The CDR3 has 16 amino acids. CDR1 and CDR2 (germline): SGHAT, FQNNGV. V lost 6 bases, J lost 2 bases, and 8 bases stayed unmatched. The CDR3 DNA reads TGTGCCAGCAGGGACCTCACTAGCGGTAACACCGGGGAGCTGTTTTTT. This translates into CASRDLTSGNTGELFF. The entire variable domain, with the rest obtained from reference TRBV11-2 and TRBJ2-2, is as follows: EAGVAQSPRYKIIEKRQSVAFWCNPISGHATLYWYQQILGQGPKLLIQFQNNGVVDDSQLPKDRFSAERLKGVDSTLKIQPAKLEDSAVYLCASRDLTSGNTGELFFGEGSRLTVL.

The chain carries TRBV24-1 and TRBJ1-5; perhaps TRBD1 as D (6 bases). Per the germline V gene, CDR1 is KGHDR and CDR2 is SFDVKD. The CDR3 spans 15 residues. V shed 4 bases and J shed 4 bases, with 13 bases lying between them. CDR3 nucleotides: TGTGCCACCAGTGACGGGGGGCGAGGTAATCAGCCCCAGCATTTT. Amino acids: CATSDGGRGNQPQHF.

This chain links TRBV7-8 with TRBJ2-2; D may be TRBD1 (6 bases). Germline V gene data show CDR1 as SGHVS and CDR2 as FQNEAQ. This CDR3 contains 15 residues. V lost 1 base and J 4 bases, leaving 10 bases between the germline ends. CDR3 bases: TGTGCCAGCAGCTTAGGGGGGCGCAGCACCGGGGAGCTGTTTTTT. The encoded protein is CASSLGGRSTGELFF.

V gene TRBV18 combines with J gene TRBJ2-3; tentatively, D is TRBD1 (6 bases). The CDR3 is 16 residues long. From germline, CDR1 is KGHSH and CDR2 LQKENI. The V and J ends lost 0 bases and 4 bases respectively, with 14 bases between them. For the CDR3, the DNA is TGTGCCAGCTCACCACCAATTCCAGGGGAAGCAGATACGCAGTATTTT. Its translation is CASSPPIPGEADTQYF.

A single count supports this clone. The rearrangement uses TRBV11-3 and TRBJ2-1; TRBD2 agrees at 9 bases. Germline-derived CDR1 and CDR2 are SGHNT and YENEEA. After removal of 1 base from V and 7 bases from J, the junction contained 5 bases not matched to a gene. The CDR3 is 15 residues long. The CDR3: CASSLGRGRGNEQFF. In DNA form, the CDR3 reads TGTGCCAGCAGCTTAGGTCGCGGGAGGGGAAATGAGCAGTTCTTC.

This clone has just a few counts. The chain joins TRBV6-5 to TRBJ2-7; 8 positions agree with TRBD2. The germline CDR1 and CDR2 sequences are MNHEY and SVGAGI. This CDR3 has 14 amino acids. J lost 6 bases, V lost 5 bases, and 9 bases had no gene match. The CDR3 DNA follows: TGTGCCAGCAGTATAAGCGGGGGACCGACCGAGCAGTACTTC. It translates to CASSISGGPTEQYF.

V gene TRBV28 combines with J gene TRBJ2-1; 8 bases are shared with TRBD1. This CDR3 has 16 residues. CDR1 and CDR2 (germline): MDHEN, SYDVKM. The junction had 7 bases not matched to a gene; V was cut back by 2 bases and J by 4 bases. CDR3 DNA sequence: TGTGCCAGCAGTTTAAACAGGGGGTCTATTTACAATGAGCAGTTCTTC. This translates into CASSLNRGSIYNEQFF.

The chain recombines TRBV11-2 with TRBJ2-7; 11 positions agree with TRBD1. The germline V gene has CDR1 SGHAT and CDR2 FQNNGV. CDR3 length: 15 residues. V was clipped by 7 bases and J by 3 bases; unmatched bases: 8. The CDR3 loop is CASTLWTGGLYEQYF. As DNA, the CDR3 is TGTGCCAGCACCCTTTGGACAGGGGGCCTCTACGAGCAGTACTTC. Together with reference TRBV11-2 and TRBJ2-7, the CDR3 gives the full variable domain: EAGVAQSPRYKIIEKRQSVAFWCNPISGHATLYWYQQILGQGPKLLIQFQNNGVVDDSQLPKDRFSAERLKGVDSTLKIQPAKLEDSAVYLCASTLWTGGLYEQYFGPGTRLTVT.

V and J are TRBV28 and TRBJ1-5, with a weak D call TRBD1 (6 bases). CDR3 length: 14 residues. Germline V gene lookup returns CDR1 MDHEN and CDR2 SYDVKM. V gave up 2 bases and J gave up 11 bases, with 16 bases separating them. The CDR3 coding sequence is TGTGCCAGCAGTTTAGAGGCCAGGGGCTTGGCCCAGCATTTT. It yields the protein CASSLEARGLAQHF.

The V and J genes are TRBV5-5 and TRBJ2-5; the D gene is possibly TRBD1 (6 bases). The germline gives CDR1 SGHKS, CDR2 YYEKEE (reference sequence). Deletions cut 2 bases from V and 0 bases from J, with 11 bases between. The CDR3 is 15 amino acids. The CDR3 DNA sequence: TGTGCCAGCAGCTTTGTGTGGGGGCACCAAGAGACCCAGTACTTC. Protein sequence: CASSFVWGHQETQYF.

About this clone itself: The same CDR3 is also encoded by other DNA sequences in this sample. V is TRBV7-2 and J is TRBJ1-5; 7 nucleotides align to TRBD1. CDR1 is SGHTA, CDR2 FQGNSA, per germline. The CDR3 runs to 14 residues. V lost 3 bases to trimming and J lost 4 bases; unmatched junction nucleotides: 3. CDR3 amino acids: CASSLTGSNQPQHF. CDR3 DNA sequence: TGTGCCAGCAGCTTGACAGGGTCAAATCAGCCCCAGCATTTT.

This chain connects TRBV3-1 (or the pseudogene TRBV3-2) to TRBJ1-2; a possible D gene is TRBD1 (5 bases). This CDR3 has 15 amino acids. The germline gives CDR1 LGHDT, CDR2 YNNKEL (reference sequence). Trimming left V 3 bases short and J 8 bases short, with 19 bases between. CDR3 DNA: TGTGCCAGCAGCCAGAGGAGCGGGGGGGATGTCGGCTACACCTTC. The encoded protein is CASSQRSGGDVGYTF.

This sequence joins TRBV27 and TRBJ2-5, with no clear D. V was clipped by 5 bases and J by 5 bases, with 12 bases between them. Looked up from germline, CDR1 is MNHEY and CDR2 is SMNVEV (reference sequence). This CDR3 is 13 amino acids long. CDR3 coding DNA: TGTGCCAGCAGTCCTCTGCTCGGGGAGACCCAGTACTTC. Protein product: CASSPLLGETQYF.

The rearrangement links TRBV7-9 to TRBJ1-1, with no clear D. The CDR3 runs to 13 residues. V was pared by 2 bases and J by 6 bases, with 10 bases between. Germline CDR1 SEHNR, CDR2 FQNEAQ (reference sequence). The CDR3 protein is CASSLWPEAEAFF. The DNA for the CDR3 is TGTGCCAGCAGCTTATGGCCAGAGGCTGAAGCTTTCTTT.

The chain links TRBV5-1 to TRBJ1-3; no firm D call. Trimming removed 0 bases at V and 0 bases at J, with 13 bases between. The V gene's germline CDR1 is SGHRS and CDR2 YFSETQ. There are 17 residues in the CDR3. As DNA, the CDR3 is TGCGCCAGCAGCTTGGTTCCGGTAAAGAGCTCTGGAAACACCATATATTTT. Its protein product is CASSLVPVKSSGNTIYF.

V is TRBV2 and J is TRBJ2-7; D unresolved. The V gene's germline CDR1 is SNHLY and CDR2 FYNNEI. Trimming removed 2 bases from V and 1 base from J, with 12 bases in between. This CDR3 is 15 amino acids long. CDR3 bases: TGTGCCAGCAGTGAACTCACAGCTTTTTCCTACGAGCAGTACTTC. It yields the protein CASSELTAFSYEQYF.